This T cell receptor beta chain was sequenced for a study of human T cells and chemical hapten exposure. Trimming shortened V by 4 bases and J by 6 bases, and 16 bases separated the two germline ends. The germline V gene has CDR1 DFQATT and CDR2 SNEGSKA (reference sequence). The CDR3 is 14 amino acids. Unique molecular identifiers were affixed to discrete cDNA molecules within the library. Authors' data handling: Sequenced samples showed a median of approximately 100,000 TCRs each, with counts running from approximately 21,000 to 630,000. TCRdb fed the reads into MiXCR, producing one record per CDR3 protein. The V and J calls, along with clone size, are taken from TCRdb and not from the paper's own processing. The sample has around 120,000 distinct CDR3 sequences; around 9% are singletons. RNA extraction used unfractionated whole blood as the source of total RNA.

The source is a human donor in good health. Some clones in this sample may be carry-over from other donors' samples. The chain recombines TRBV20-1 with TRBJ2-1, with D possibly being TRBD2 (6 bases). Sequenced: whole blood. The CDR3 protein is CSATPKTSINEQFF. As DNA, the CDR3 is TGCAGTGCTACACCTAAGACTAGTATCAATGAGCAGTTCTTC.